This TCR beta chain was sequenced for a study of cytomegalovirus exposure and HLA in healthy donors. General study findings and limits: The authors considered a cluster of highly shared sequence variants likely to be a sequencing artifact.

The PCR used 60 Vbeta and 13 Jbeta primers. The repertoire was sequenced with immunoSEQ multiplex PCR; TCRdb's copy has only in-frame clones and lacks some. The sample includes under 150,000 clones, roughly 80% of them seen just once. As concerns this clone: Its target is unknown.

The CDR3 totals 18 residues. V lost 3 bases to trimming and J lost 3 bases; unmatched junction nucleotides: 15. Germline V gives CDR1 SGHKS, CDR2 YYEKEE (reference sequence). The gene calls are TRBV5-5 and TRBJ1-5, with 7 bases that match TRBD1. Source material: PBMCs. This receptor was obtained from a girl aged 2-10 years in good health and CMV-seronegative. The DNA of the CDR3 is TGTGCCAGCAGCTACGGCCTCGCGACAGGGATAGACAATCAGCCCCAGCATTTT. Its protein product is CASSYGLATGIDNQPQHF. Variable domain in full (rest from reference TRBV5-5 and TRBJ1-5): DAGVTQSPTHLIKTRGQQVTLRCSPISGHKSVSWYQQVLGQGPQFIFQYYEKEERGRGNFPDRFSARQFPNYSSELNVNALLLGDSALYLCASSYGLATGIDNQPQHFGDGTRLSIL.